What follows is one TCR beta chain and its context. No antigen is known for it. The PCR ran on 60 Vbeta and 13 Jbeta primers. Repertoires were generated with immunoSEQ multiplex PCR, while TCRdb's copy carries only in-frame clones and drops some. The sample holds under 100,000 clones; roughly 79% are singletons and the top ten take about 4.4%. V was cut by 3 bases and J by 8 bases, with 19 bases left in between. Germline V gives CDR1 LGHNA, CDR2 YNFKEQ. The CDR3 contains 15 residues. This sample is drawn from a study of cytomegalovirus exposure and HLA in healthy donors. Whole-study results and caveats: Researchers reported in a later analysis that a missense DCLRE1C variant was tied to TCR beta V- and J-gene trimming.

The chain couples TRBV4-2 to TRBJ1-2; possibly TRBD1 for D (5 bases). The TCR comes from a woman in her 70s in good health and CMV-seropositive. Sequencing was done on a sample of PBMCs. DNA of the CDR3: TGTGCCAGCAGCCAGGTTTTTAGGACACAAGACGGCTACACCTTC. Its protein product is CASSQVFRTQDGYTF.